The entry below gives a single T cell receptor beta chain sequence along with its context. Its cognate antigen is unknown. The data stem from a study of cytomegalovirus exposure and HLA in healthy donors. General study results and limits: With high specificity and sensitivity, the classifier reportedly diagnosed cytomegalovirus status. Per published accounts, TCR beta sequences correctly predicted the HLA-A and HLA-B alleles of most subjects. Highly shared sequence variants in one cluster were likely a sequencing artifact.

Amplification used 60 Vbeta primers and 13 Jbeta primers. Data came from immunoSEQ multiplex PCR; TCRdb stores just in-frame clones and leaves some out. Altogether some 100,000 clones are present, more than 65% being singletons, with the ten largest covering about 1.2%. The receptor's source is a girl aged 2 to 9 in good health and CMV-seropositive. The material sequenced was PBMCs.

The DNA for the CDR3 is TGTGCCAGCAGTGGGGACAGGGGGGCCTACGAGCAGTACTTC. It yields the protein CASSGDRGAYEQYF. The J gene is TRBJ2-7, the V gene TRBV2, with 11 positions matching TRBD1. V dropped 4 bases and J dropped 2; count of bases not matched to a gene: 1. In germline, CDR1 is SNHLY, CDR2 FYNNEI. The CDR3 loop spans 14 amino acids.